The 15 T cell receptor beta chains presented below share a single source sample, sequenced in a study of blood T cell repertoires in COVID-19. Sequencing was performed with immunoSEQ multiplex PCR; in TCRdb, only in-frame clones are kept and a portion is missing. The sample yields 95,000 to 120,000 clones, 75% to 90% seen once. Source material: peripheral blood. Source of these receptors: a woman aged 55 to 70 with COVID-19, enrolled during active disease.

The V call is TRBV7-6, the J call TRBJ2-3; 8 nucleotides align to TRBD2. V shed 6 bases and J 1 base; nucleotides not matched to a gene: 9. Germline lookup yields CDR1 SGHVS and CDR2 FNYEAQ. The CDR3 is 16 residues long. The CDR3 sequence is CASSHHGGAGTDTQYF. CDR3 in DNA: TGTGCCAGCAGTCACCACGGGGGGGCCGGCACAGATACGCAGTATTTT.

This clone was observed a few times. J is TRBJ1-2 and V is TRBV7-2, with D possibly matching TRBD1 (6 bases). Germline lookup yields CDR1 SGHTA and CDR2 FQGNSA. Trimming took 4 bases from V and 5 from J, leaving 14 bases between them. The CDR3 has 14 residues. The CDR3 sequence is CASSSQGAPYGYTF. As DNA, the CDR3 is TGTGCCAGCAGCTCACAGGGAGCGCCTTATGGCTACACCTTC.

Only a few counts were recorded for this clone. The V call is TRBV30, the J call TRBJ1-3; D gene uncertain. The V and J ends lost 6 bases and 2 bases respectively, with 8 bases between them. Germline values: CDR1 GTSNPN, CDR2 SVGIG (reference sequence). The CDR3 runs to 12 residues. The CDR3 DNA reads TGTGCCTGCCCGGAGCCTGGAAACACCATATATTTT. It encodes CACPEPGNTIYF.

CDR3 in amino acids: CASGLPAGGQHF. For the CDR3, the DNA is TGTGCTAGTGGTCTCCCGGCCGGAGGCCAGCATTTT. The V call is TRBV12-5, the J call TRBJ1-5; D not certain. The CDR3 runs to 12 residues. The germline gives CDR1 LGHNT, CDR2 FRNRAP. Trimming took 5 bases from V and 12 from J, leaving 14 bases between them.

This clone was counted a few times. The genes are TRBV9 and TRBJ2-3; 13 nucleotides match TRBD2. In germline, CDR1 is SGDLS, CDR2 YYNGEE. The CDR3 spans 14 residues. The junction had 1 base not matched to a gene; V was cut back by 4 bases and J by 5 bases. The CDR3 bases are TGTGCCAGCAGCCGGACTAGCGGGGGAGATACGCAGTATTTT. Translated: CASSRTSGGDTQYF.

This sequence joins TRBV6-5 and TRBJ1-5; TRBD1 is a possible D gene (5 bases). With 6 bases removed from V and 6 bases from J, the gap between germline ends came to 15 bases. CDR3 length: 14 residues. Germline V gene data show CDR1 as MNHEY and CDR2 as SVGAGI. This CDR3 reads CASRAPGGGQPQHF. CDR3 nucleotides: TGTGCCAGCAGGGCGCCCGGGGGTGGTCAGCCCCAGCATTTT.

The chain joins TRBV9 to TRBJ2-7, with a weak D call TRBD2 (5 bases). This CDR3 region has 14 residues. Per the germline V gene, CDR1 is SGDLS and CDR2 is YYNGEE. V was clipped by 1 base and J by 5 bases, with 13 bases between them. CDR3 sequence (DNA): TGTGCCAGCAGCGTATCCCCCGGAGGACACGAGCAGTACTTC. Encoded protein: CASSVSPGGHEQYF.

The chain links TRBV6-1 to TRBJ2-7; no clear D gene. The germline CDR1 and CDR2 sequences are MNHNS and SASEGT. The CDR3 runs 14 residues. Deletions cut 2 bases from V and 1 base from J, with 9 bases between. CDR3 in DNA: TGTGCCAGCAGTGAACAGACATTATCCTACGAGCAGTACTTC. As protein: CASSEQTLSYEQYF.

The chain employs TRBV2 and TRBJ2-5; tentative D call: TRBD2 (6 bases). From germline, CDR1 is SNHLY and CDR2 FYNNEI. The CDR3 spans 14 residues. V was clipped by 7 bases and J by 5 bases, with 17 bases between them. In nucleotides, the CDR3 is TGTGCCAGCAAACAGGACCCGGGGGTGGAGACCCAGTACTTC. Its protein is CASKQDPGVETQYF. Together with reference TRBV2 and TRBJ2-5, the CDR3 gives the full variable domain: EPEVTQTPSHQVTQMGQEVILRCVPISNHLYFYWYRQILGQKVEFLVSFYNNEISEKSEIFDDQFSVERPDGSNFTLKIRSTKLEDSAMYFCASKQDPGVETQYFGPGTRLLVL.

The CDR3 loop reads CASNQDRGSYEQYF. The CDR3, as DNA: TGTGCCAGTAACCAGGACAGGGGGTCCTACGAGCAGTACTTC. The chain has TRBV19 and TRBJ2-7; the match to TRBD1 covers 10 bases. CDR3 length equals 14 residues. The V gene end was trimmed by 7 bases and the J gene end by 1 base; junction bases not matched to a gene: 4. Germline values: CDR1 LNHDA, CDR2 SQIVND (reference sequence). Looking up the rest from reference TRBV19 and TRBJ2-7 gives the full variable domain: DGGITQSPKYLFRKEGQNVTLSCEQNLNHDAMYWYRQDPGQGLRLIYYSQIVNDFQKGDIAEGYSVSREKKESFPLTVTSAQKNPTAFYLCASNQDRGSYEQYFGPGTRLTVT.

This rearrangement joins TRBV19 to TRBJ1-2; 11 nucleotides match TRBD1. The CDR3 extends over 16 amino acids. Trimming took 6 bases from V and 4 from J; bases not matched to a gene: 10. Germline V gene data show CDR1 as LNHDA and CDR2 as SQIVND (reference sequence). The CDR3 here is CASRKGQGGLAYGYTF. The CDR3 DNA reads TGTGCCAGTAGGAAGGGACAGGGGGGACTCGCCTATGGCTACACCTTC.

The chain has TRBV18 and TRBJ1-3, with D uncertain. The CDR3 length is 17 residues. Germline CDR1 and CDR2: KGHSH and LQKENI. V lost 0 bases, J lost 0 bases, and 12 bases lay in between. The CDR3 spells CASSPPIRSFSGNTIYF. CDR3 coding DNA: TGTGCCAGCTCACCACCGATCCGGTCCTTCTCTGGAAACACCATATATTTT.

This chain's CDR3 is CASSLFSSSGNEQFF. The CDR3 region has the DNA TGCGCCAGCAGCTTGTTTTCTAGCAGCGGGAATGAGCAGTTCTTC. V usage is TRBV5-1 and J usage is TRBJ2-1; D possibly corresponds to TRBD2 (6 bases). This CDR3 comprises 15 residues. Germline V CDR1 and CDR2: SGHRS, YFSETQ. Trimming cost V 1 base and J 7 bases, with 15 bases left between them. Full variable domain (missing parts from reference TRBV5-1 and TRBJ2-1): KAGVTQTPRYLIKTRGQQVTLSCSPISGHRSVSWYQQTPGQGLQFLFEYFSETQRNKGNFPGRFSGRQFSNSRSEMNVSTLELGDSALYLCASSLFSSSGNEQFFGPGTRLTVL.

V gene TRBV6-5 combines with J gene TRBJ1-5, with D tentatively TRBD1 (6 bases). This CDR3 has 15 amino acids. CDR1 and CDR2 from the germline V gene are MNHEY and SVGAGI. V was pared by 5 bases and J by 0 bases, with 11 bases between. CDR3 coding DNA: TGTGCCAGCAGTCCAGGGGCCTATAGCAATCAGCCCCAGCATTTT. Translating gives CASSPGAYSNQPQHF.

The gene calls are TRBV10-2 and TRBJ1-5; maybe TRBD1 (5 bases). Between the trimmed V and J ends, which lost 9 bases and 6 bases, there was a span of 12 bases. Germline CDR1 and CDR2: WSHSY and SAAADI. This CDR3 comprises 12 residues. Here the CDR3 reads CASSGPTQPQHF. The DNA for the CDR3 is TGCGCCAGTTCAGGGCCCACTCAGCCCCAGCATTTT.